This TCR beta chain came from a study of a mutant IDH1 vaccine in newly diagnosed glioma (dated by TCRdb to the early 2020s). About the full investigation: Patients were given eight vaccinations, in weeks 1, 3, 5, 7, 11, 15, 19 and 23, which matched visits V03 through V10. Of the roughly 30 treated patients, around 62% were male and roughly 38% were female, and a mean age of 40.4 years was recorded. Prior to enrollment, patients had been given standard therapy consisting of radiotherapy alone, temozolomide alone, or radiochemotherapy with temozolomide, with the combination given to most patients. Longitudinal TCRB deep sequencing was performed for some 25 treated patients wherever samples were available for exploratory analyses. Peripheral blood was collected at six visits: V03 (baseline), V05, V07, V10, V12 and V13. Vaccination was initiated 4-6 weeks after radiotherapy alone, or concurrently with temozolomide cycles in the chemotherapy-containing groups.

Summary of the overall study and its limitations: Selection of PBMC samples for TCRB deep sequencing was based on availability. The authors noted that analyses of patient blood samples could not be reproduced because of sample limitations. Pseudoprogression seemed to be unrelated to changes in the top peripheral T cell clonotypes found by TCRB sequencing. Immune responses induced by the vaccine were seen in over 80% of patients across multiple MHC alleles.

The time point label for this specimen denotes: week 23, last vaccination. Each vaccine dose was 300 ug of a 20-mer mutant IDH1 peptide in Montanide, given subcutaneously with topical imiquimod. Newly diagnosed WHO grade 3 or 4 IDH1-mutant astrocytomas showing loss of nuclear ATRX were present in the donors. The samples were drawn from NOA16, a multicentre, single-arm, open-label phase I trial in Germany that tested a mutant IDH1 peptide vaccine in humans for the first time. Genomic DNA for TCRB sequencing was extracted from EDTA blood using the DNeasy Blood and Tissue Kit. This clone was observed a few times. The antigen it recognizes is unknown. No per-base quality is available; no much larger clone lies one base away. Libraries were built with the immunoSEQ multiplex PCR assay. Following the manufacturer's protocol, the hsTCRB Kit was used to amplify rearranged TCR beta chain sequences. TCRB libraries were sequenced on an Illumina MiSeq. The published analysis was carried out like this. The proprietary platform of the kit vendor was used for demultiplexing, trimming and gene mapping. TCRdb provides this immuneACCESS table in a form limited to in-frame rearrangements. Some clones are lacking; in checked studies, under half of them reflect an unresolved V gene, and why the rest are absent is not known. V, J and clone size were drawn from that table, and D and trimming were deduced from the DNA. For this sample there are roughly 50,000 clones; roughly 81% appear just once. The ten largest clones represent approximately 7.6% of the sample.

This clonotype originated in a woman aged 40 to 50 with glioma. Some clones in this sample may be carry-over from other donors' samples. Sequencing used PBMCs, obtained from a glioma patient whose treatment included an IDH1 peptide vaccine.

The DNA sequence reads TGTGCCAGCAGCTTAAGCAGGGGCACTGAAGCTTTCTTT. This codes for CASSLSRGTEAFF. Here the chain combines TRBV7-6 and TRBJ1-1; a tentative D match to TRBD1 spans 6 bases. From the germline V gene, CDR1 is SGHVS and CDR2 is FNYEAQ. V loses 2 bases of germline sequence and J loses 4 bases, and the interval between the two ends is 8 bases. The CDR3 covers 13 residues, taking in both the cysteine and the phenylalanine. Only CDR3 DNA is held: 39 bases, read in frame from base 1.